Below are 15 T cell receptor beta chains sequenced from a single sample in a study of blood T cell repertoires in COVID-19. Data came from immunoSEQ multiplex PCR; TCRdb stores just in-frame clones and leaves some out. The data show about 170,000 clones, about 85% seen once. Sample: peripheral blood. These receptors came from a human donor with acute or convalescent COVID-19. The donor label of this sample is uncertain.

This chain uses TRBV9 with TRBJ2-1, with 7 bases fitting TRBD1. The V gene's germline CDR1 is SGDLS and CDR2 YYNGEE. This CDR3 has 16 amino acids. With V trimmed by 5 bases and J by 6 bases, 14 bases remained unmatched. This chain's CDR3 is CASSFNHRGGGNEQFF. CDR3 nucleotide sequence: TGTGCCAGCAGTTTTAATCACAGGGGTGGTGGCAATGAGCAGTTCTTC. Filled out from reference TRBV9 and TRBJ2-1, the complete variable domain reads DSGVTQTPKHLITATGQRVTLRCSPRSGDLSVYWYQQSLDQGLQFLIQYYNGEERAKGNILERFSAQQFPDLHSELNLSSLELGDSALYFCASSFNHRGGGNEQFFGPGTRLTVL.

As concerns this clone: At one end, the junction sequence differs from germline, possibly due to a read error. This chain joins TRBV28 and TRBJ2-7; TRBD1 matches at 10 bases. Germline V lookup: CDR1 MDHEN, CDR2 SYDVKM. This CDR3 is 11 amino acids long. As DNA, the CDR3 is TGTGCCAGCAGTACCGACAGGGGGCGACACTTC. Its protein product is CASSTDRGRHF.

The rearrangement uses TRBV4-1 and TRBJ2-4; tentative D call: TRBD1 (6 bases). The length of the CDR3 is 16 residues. V gave up 3 bases and J gave up 5 bases, with 17 bases separating them. CDR1 and CDR2 (germline): MGHRA, YSYEKL. This CDR3 reads CASSHNRASIQNIQYF. CDR3 nucleotides: TGCGCCAGCAGCCACAACAGGGCCTCGATCCAAAACATTCAGTACTTC.

This chain joins TRBV21-1 and TRBJ2-3; TRBD1 reflects the table's D call only, with no check against the DNA. TRBV21-1 is classified as a pseudogene. The CDR3 extends over 12 amino acids. The CDR3 nucleotides are TGTGCCAGCGAGACAGGGGAGAATACGCAGTATTTT. Translation: CASETGENTQYF.

The rearrangement links TRBV5-1 to TRBJ2-7; D is undetermined. Trimming pared 2 bases from V and 3 bases from J, leaving 9 bases between. The length of the CDR3 is 13 residues. The V gene's germline CDR1 is SGHRS and CDR2 YFSETQ. Written as DNA, the CDR3 is TGCGCCAGCAGCTTTTCCCCAATCTACGAGCAGTACTTC. Its protein is CASSFSPIYEQYF.

This rearrangement joins TRBV4-2 to TRBJ2-7; a possible D gene is TRBD2 (5 bases). The CDR3 consists of 13 residues. V dropped 3 bases and J dropped 6 bases, with 12 bases sitting between them. Germline V CDR1 and CDR2: LGHNA, YNFKEQ. The CDR3 reads CASSQSDLAEQYF. The CDR3 DNA reads TGTGCCAGCAGCCAGTCGGACTTAGCCGAGCAGTACTTC.

The sample holds a few counts of this clone. V usage is TRBV7-2 and J usage is TRBJ2-7; possibly TRBD2 for D (5 bases). Looked up from germline, CDR1 is SGHTA and CDR2 is FQGNSA. The CDR3 consists of 14 residues. Trimming removed 6 bases from V and 2 bases from J, with 14 bases in between. This chain's CDR3 is CASRPSGSTYEQYF. CDR3 DNA sequence: TGTGCCAGCAGGCCCAGCGGCAGTACCTACGAGCAGTACTTC.

The chain is built from TRBV28 and TRBJ1-3; 9 positions match TRBD1. V shed 1 base, J shed 4 bases, and the junction held 8 bases outside the gene matches. CDR1 and CDR2 (germline): MDHEN, SYDVKM. This CDR3 is built from 17 residues. The CDR3 loop reads CASSLFGRGQGGNTIYF. Here the CDR3 DNA reads TGTGCCAGCAGTTTATTCGGCCGGGGACAGGGAGGAAACACCATATATTTT.

This clone was found once. The chain employs TRBV30 and TRBJ1-6; 7 positions match TRBD1. CDR3 length equals 17 residues. The ends lost 2 bases at V and 2 bases at J; junction bases unmatched: 9. Germline V gene data show CDR1 as GTSNPN and CDR2 as SVGIG (reference sequence). CDR3 sequence (DNA): TGTGCCTGGAGTTCCGACAGGGTTCGCGCCTATAATTCACCCCTCCACTTT. Its translation: CAWSSDRVRAYNSPLHF.

The chain links TRBV5-6 to TRBJ2-5; 9 nucleotides match TRBD2. Germline V gene data show CDR1 as SGHDT and CDR2 as YYEEEE. The CDR3 sequence is 17 residues long. V lost 1 base, J lost 2 bases, and 9 bases stayed unmatched. The CDR3 region is CASSLIGGGATQETQYF. The CDR3 coding sequence is TGTGCCAGCAGCTTGATTGGCGGGGGGGCCACACAAGAGACCCAGTACTTC. Using reference TRBV5-6 and TRBJ2-5 for the parts outside the CDR3, the full variable domain is DAGVTQSPTHLIKTRGQQVTLRCSPKSGHDTVSWYQQALGQGPQFIFQYYEEEERQRGNFPDRFSGHQFPNYSSELNVNALLLGDSALYLCASSLIGGGATQETQYFGPGTRLLVL.

CDR3 bases: TGTGCCAGCAGCGTAGTAGAGGCAGGGCAGGGCTACACCTTC. Protein product: CASSVVEAGQGYTF. The rearrangement joins TRBV9 to TRBJ1-2; D might be TRBD1 (5 bases). The CDR3 runs 14 residues. Trimming pared 0 bases from V and 8 bases from J, leaving 14 bases between. Germline V CDR1 and CDR2: SGDLS, YYNGEE.

The rearrangement joins TRBV6-2 or TRBV6-3 to TRBJ1-5, with 9 bases that match TRBD1. The germline CDR1 and CDR2 sequences are MNHEY and SVGEGT. V dropped 0 bases and J dropped 5; count of bases not matched to a gene: 5. The CDR3 length is 16 residues. Written as DNA, the CDR3 is TGTGCCAGCAGTTACTCGGGACAGGGTGTTGATCAGCCCCAGCATTTT. Amino acid sequence: CASSYSGQGVDQPQHF.

This clone was found once. The V and J genes are TRBV3-1 (or the pseudogene TRBV3-2) and TRBJ1-2; a possible D gene is TRBD1 (6 bases). V shed 1 base and J shed 8 bases, with 17 bases lying between them. Germline V CDR1 and CDR2: LGHDT, YNNKEL (reference sequence). This CDR3 has 15 residues. Here the CDR3 reads CASSQGSGAGRGYTF. The CDR3 bases are TGTGCCAGCAGCCAAGGCTCAGGGGCCGGAAGGGGCTACACCTTC.

This CDR3 is CASTKDRSAGPQHF. The DNA for the CDR3 is TGTGCCAGCACTAAGGACAGGAGCGCAGGGCCCCAGCATTTT. The chain employs TRBV6-5 and TRBJ1-5; 7 nucleotides line up with TRBD1. This CDR3 region has 14 residues. The J segment lost 9 bases and the V segment lost 7 bases, leaving 12 bases of the junction unmatched. CDR1 is MNHEY and CDR2 is SVGAGI in the germline V gene.

The chain carries TRBV7-3 and TRBJ1-2; possible D gene TRBD1, 5 bases. The CDR3 spans 13 residues. Germline V lookup: CDR1 SGHTA, CDR2 FQGTGA. V lost 2 bases and J 8 bases, leaving 12 bases between the germline ends. The CDR3 bases are TGTGCCAGCAGCTTAGGCGGGAAGGGGGGCTACACCTTC. Translating it yields CASSLGGKGGYTF.